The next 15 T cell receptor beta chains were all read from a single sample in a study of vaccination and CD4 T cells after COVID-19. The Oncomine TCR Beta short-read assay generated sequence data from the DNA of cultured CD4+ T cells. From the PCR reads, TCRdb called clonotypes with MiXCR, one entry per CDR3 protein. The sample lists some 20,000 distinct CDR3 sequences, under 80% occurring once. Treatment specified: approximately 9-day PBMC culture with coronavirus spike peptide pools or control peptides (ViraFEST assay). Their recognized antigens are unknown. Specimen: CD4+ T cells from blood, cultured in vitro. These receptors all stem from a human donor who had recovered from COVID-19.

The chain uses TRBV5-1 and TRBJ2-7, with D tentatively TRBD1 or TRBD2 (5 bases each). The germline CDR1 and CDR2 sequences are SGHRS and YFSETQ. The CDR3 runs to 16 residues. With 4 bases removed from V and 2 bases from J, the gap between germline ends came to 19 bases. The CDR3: CASSPWGWRPTYEQYF. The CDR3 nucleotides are TGCGCCAGCAGCCCCTGGGGGTGGAGACCCACCTACGAGCAGTACTTC.

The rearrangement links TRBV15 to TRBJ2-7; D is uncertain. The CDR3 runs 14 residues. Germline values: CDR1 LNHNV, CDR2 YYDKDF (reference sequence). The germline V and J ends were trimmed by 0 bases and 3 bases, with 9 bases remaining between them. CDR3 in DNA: TGTGCCACCAGCAGAGATGCGTCAGTCTACGAGCAGTACTTC. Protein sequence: CATSRDASVYEQYF.

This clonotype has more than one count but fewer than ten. CDR3 in amino acids: CASSIPNTPNEQFF. In DNA, the CDR3 is TGCGCCAGCAGTATCCCGAACACCCCAAATGAGCAGTTCTTC. This chain connects TRBV5-1 to TRBJ2-1; D not resolved. The V gene's germline CDR1 is SGHRS and CDR2 YFSETQ. This CDR3 spans 14 amino acids. V lost 5 bases, J lost 7 bases, and 16 bases lay in between.

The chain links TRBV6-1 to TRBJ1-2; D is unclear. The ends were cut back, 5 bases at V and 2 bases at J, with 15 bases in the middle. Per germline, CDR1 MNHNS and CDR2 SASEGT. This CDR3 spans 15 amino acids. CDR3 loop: CASSPLTTNNYGYTF. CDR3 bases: TGTGCCAGCAGTCCTTTAACGACAAACAACTATGGCTACACCTTC.

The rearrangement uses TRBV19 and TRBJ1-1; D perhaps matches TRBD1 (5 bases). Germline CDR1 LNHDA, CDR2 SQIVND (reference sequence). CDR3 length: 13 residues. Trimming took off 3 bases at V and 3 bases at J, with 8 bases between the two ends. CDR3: CASSIQGDTEAFF. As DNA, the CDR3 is TGTGCCAGTAGTATTCAGGGTGACACTGAAGCTTTCTTT.

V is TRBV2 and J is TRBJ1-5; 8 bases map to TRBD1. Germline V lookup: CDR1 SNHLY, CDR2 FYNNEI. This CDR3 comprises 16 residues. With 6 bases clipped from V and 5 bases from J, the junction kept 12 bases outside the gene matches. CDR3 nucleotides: TGTGCCAGCAGCTCGGGACAGGAGACGAGCGATCAGCCCCAGCATTTT. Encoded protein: CASSSGQETSDQPQHF.

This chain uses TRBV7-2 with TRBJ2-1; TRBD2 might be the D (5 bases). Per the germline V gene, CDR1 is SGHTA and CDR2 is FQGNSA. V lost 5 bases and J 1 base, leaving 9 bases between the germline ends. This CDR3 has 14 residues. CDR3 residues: CASSQEVSYNEQFF. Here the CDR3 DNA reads TGTGCCAGCAGCCAGGAGGTTTCCTACAATGAGCAGTTCTTC.

CDR3 nucleotides: TGTGCCAGCAGTGCTACAGTGGATGGTGGCTACACCTTC. This encodes CASSATVDGGYTF. The genes are TRBV6-1 and TRBJ1-2; D is unclear. This CDR3 has 13 residues. Germline lookup yields CDR1 MNHNS and CDR2 SASEGT. Trimming shortened V by 4 bases and J by 7 bases, and 13 bases separated the two germline ends.

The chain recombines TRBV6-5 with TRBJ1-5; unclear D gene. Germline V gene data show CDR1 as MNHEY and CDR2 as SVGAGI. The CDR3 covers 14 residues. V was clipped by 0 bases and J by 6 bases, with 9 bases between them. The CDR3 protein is CASSYSEGSQPQHF. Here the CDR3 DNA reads TGTGCCAGCAGTTACTCAGAAGGTAGTCAGCCCCAGCATTTT.

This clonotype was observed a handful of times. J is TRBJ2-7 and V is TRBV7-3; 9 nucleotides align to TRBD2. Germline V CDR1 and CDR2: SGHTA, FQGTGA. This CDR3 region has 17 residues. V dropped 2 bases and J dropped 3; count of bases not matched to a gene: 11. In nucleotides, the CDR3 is TGTGCCAGCAGCTTAGGAGCCCCTAGCGGGATTTTCTACGAGCAGTACTTC. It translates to CASSLGAPSGIFYEQYF.

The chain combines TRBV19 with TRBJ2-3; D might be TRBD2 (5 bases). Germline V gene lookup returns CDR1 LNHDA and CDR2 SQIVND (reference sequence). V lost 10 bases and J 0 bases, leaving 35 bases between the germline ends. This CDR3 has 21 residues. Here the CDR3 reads CATATRSSLGRNPYSTDTQYF. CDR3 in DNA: TGTGCCACCGCCACTAGATCTAGTTTAGGGCGGAATCCATATAGCACAGATACGCAGTATTTT.

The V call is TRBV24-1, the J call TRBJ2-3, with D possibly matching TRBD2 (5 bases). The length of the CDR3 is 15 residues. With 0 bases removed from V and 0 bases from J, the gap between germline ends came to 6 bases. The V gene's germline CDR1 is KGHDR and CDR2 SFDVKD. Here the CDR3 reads CATSDLRTSTDTQYF. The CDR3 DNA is TGTGCCACCAGTGATTTGCGGACTAGCACAGATACGCAGTATTTT.

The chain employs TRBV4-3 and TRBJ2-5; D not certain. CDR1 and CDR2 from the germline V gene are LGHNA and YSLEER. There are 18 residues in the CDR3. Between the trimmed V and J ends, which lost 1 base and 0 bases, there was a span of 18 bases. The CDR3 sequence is CASSQGMRDRRYQETQYF. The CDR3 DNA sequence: TGCGCCAGCAGCCAAGGGATGCGAGACCGACGATACCAAGAGACCCAGTACTTC.

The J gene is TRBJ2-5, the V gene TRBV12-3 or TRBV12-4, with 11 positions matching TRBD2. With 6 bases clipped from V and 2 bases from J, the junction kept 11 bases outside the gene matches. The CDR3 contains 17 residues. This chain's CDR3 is CASRPSLAGEGQETQYF. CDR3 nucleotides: TGTGCCAGCAGGCCCTCACTAGCGGGAGAGGGTCAAGAGACCCAGTACTTC.

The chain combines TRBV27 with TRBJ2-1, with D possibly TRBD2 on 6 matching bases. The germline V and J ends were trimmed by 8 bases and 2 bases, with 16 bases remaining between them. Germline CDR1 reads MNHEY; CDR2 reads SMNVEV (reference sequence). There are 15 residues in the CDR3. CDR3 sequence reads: CASGEEGLTYNEQFF. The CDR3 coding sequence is TGTGCCAGCGGGGAGGAGGGCCTCACCTACAATGAGCAGTTCTTC.